These 27 T cell receptor beta chains were sequenced from one sample in a study of early T cells in non-severe SARS-CoV-2 infection. Each CDR3 protein is one row after TCRdb ran MiXCR on the 5' RACE reads. Seen here are about 36,000 distinct CDR3 sequences, 6% to 8% observed once, and the top ten hold around 25%. The sequences come from whole blood, collected at baseline. The receptors shown here come from an adult who was a healthcare worker with PCR-confirmed SARS-CoV-2 infection or an uninfected control (not recorded which).

The V call is TRBV4-1, the J call TRBJ2-3; 11 nucleotides agree with TRBD2. The CDR3 totals 15 residues. Germline V lookup: CDR1 MGHRA, CDR2 YSYEKL. The V gene end was trimmed by 6 bases and the J gene end by 6 bases; junction bases not matched to a gene: 8. The CDR3 spells CASRRGLAGLDTQYF. Here the CDR3 DNA reads TGCGCCAGCAGGCGTGGACTAGCGGGCCTGGATACGCAGTATTTT.

A remark on this clonotype: A much bigger clone sits one base away, suggesting this may be a read error. V gene TRBV5-1 combines with J gene TRBJ2-3; D is unresolved. Germline assignment: CDR1 SGHRS and CDR2 YFSETQ. The CDR3 sequence is 15 residues long. CDR3 coding DNA: TGCGCCAGCAGCCCTCGGCGCGGAGACACAGATAAGCAGTATTTT. Amino acid sequence: CASSPRRGDTDKQYF. Based on the CDR3 plus reference TRBV5-1 and TRBJ2-3, the full variable domain is KAGVTQTPRYLIKTRGQQVTLSCSPISGHRSVSWYQQTPGQGLQFLFEYFSETQRNKGNFPGRFSGRQFSNSRSEMNVSTLELGDSALYLCASSPRRGDTDKQYFGPGTRLTVL.

This clonotype came up many times. The chain employs TRBV4-3 and TRBJ2-3; TRBD1 aligns across 7 bases. Germline V gene sequence: CDR1 LGHNA, CDR2 YSLEER. There are 14 residues in the CDR3. V was pared by 2 bases and J by 4 bases, with 3 bases of the junction left unmatched. The CDR3 sequence is CASSQWQGADTQYF. CDR3 bases: TGCGCCAGCAGCCAATGGCAGGGGGCAGATACGCAGTATTTT.

This clonotype was seen at least ten times. V usage is TRBV12-3 or TRBV12-4 and J usage is TRBJ2-5; D remains ambiguous. Trimming took off 2 bases at V and 4 bases at J, with 2 bases between the two ends. CDR3 length equals 11 residues. The CDR3 spells CASSLTETQYF. CDR3 nucleotides: TGTGCCAGCAGTTTAACAGAGACCCAGTACTTC.

V is TRBV4-2 and J is TRBJ2-2, with 9 bases identical to TRBD2. The CDR3 length is 17 residues. V lost 0 bases to trimming and J lost 5 bases; unmatched junction nucleotides: 7. Germline CDR1 reads LGHNA; CDR2 reads YNFKEQ. The CDR3 region has the DNA TGTGCCAGCAGCCAAGAGGGCGGGAGGGCCTCGACCGGGGAGCTGTTTTTT. Amino acids: CASSQEGGRASTGELFF.

Regarding this clonotype: The junction departs from germline at one end; a sequencing error may be responsible. The chain uses TRBV12-3 or TRBV12-4 and TRBJ2-6; D is undetermined. The CDR3 totals 13 residues. The CDR3, as DNA: TGTGCCAGCAGCCTCAGTTGGGCCAACGTCTTGACTTTC. Protein: CASSLSWANVLTF.

There are a few counts of this clonotype. V usage is TRBV20-1 and J usage is TRBJ1-2, with TRBD1 as a possible D gene (5 bases). This CDR3 spans 15 amino acids. V was pared by 3 bases and J by 0 bases, with 14 bases between. The V gene's germline CDR1 is DFQATT and CDR2 SNEGSKA (reference sequence). In nucleotides, the CDR3 is TGCAGTGCTAGTCCGAGGGACTCCGCTAACTATGGCTACACCTTC. Amino acid sequence: CSASPRDSANYGYTF.

This clonotype came up a few times. The chain employs TRBV3-1 and TRBJ2-7, with 7 positions matching TRBD2. The germline CDR1 and CDR2 sequences are LGHDT and YNNKEL (reference sequence). J lost 6 bases, V lost 1 base, and 12 bases had no gene match. The CDR3 totals 16 residues. The CDR3 nucleotides are TGTGCCAGCAGCCAAGGGGTGAGCGGGATTCTATTCGAGCAGTACTTC. It yields the protein CASSQGVSGILFEQYF.

V usage is TRBV6-5 and J usage is TRBJ2-7; maybe TRBD2 (5 bases). The CDR3 covers 14 residues. V lost 5 bases to trimming and J lost 7 bases, with 18 bases between them. CDR1 and CDR2 (germline): MNHEY, SVGAGI. CDR3 sequence (DNA): TGTGCCAGCAGTGGAGGTGTAGCGTCGGGTGAGCAGTACTTC. This gives the protein CASSGGVASGEQYF.

V and J are TRBV10-3 and TRBJ1-5; unclear D gene. Germline loops: CDR1 ENHRY, CDR2 SYGVKD. The CDR3 length is 14 residues. Trimming pared 0 bases from V and 6 bases from J, leaving 9 bases between. The CDR3 region has the DNA TGTGCCATCAGTGAGTCCCCAGGTTTTCAGCCCCAGCATTTT. Its protein product is CAISESPGFQPQHF.

This clonotype was found a few times. The chain uses TRBV4-1 and TRBJ2-2; TRBD2 matches at 8 bases. Germline assignment: CDR1 MGHRA and CDR2 YSYEKL. The CDR3 extends over 18 amino acids. Trimming removed 0 bases from V and 3 bases from J; junction bases left unmatched: 9. The CDR3 is CASSQDLGLAGHTGELFF. The DNA of the CDR3 is TGCGCCAGCAGCCAAGATCTGGGCCTAGCGGGTCACACCGGGGAGCTGTTTTTT.

This sequence joins TRBV6-5 and TRBJ1-3; no clear D gene. The CDR3 has 15 amino acids. Per germline, CDR1 MNHEY and CDR2 SVGAGI. V was shortened by 4 bases and J by 4 bases, with 14 bases between the two germline ends. CDR3 in amino acids: CASSSDGKSGNTIYF. The CDR3 DNA reads TGTGCCAGCAGTTCCGACGGAAAGTCCGGAAACACCATATATTTT.

This clonotype was seen only a few times. The V and J genes are TRBV7-2 and TRBJ2-7, with D hard to call. Trimming removed 8 bases at V and 4 bases at J, with 12 bases between. There are 12 residues in the CDR3. Germline CDR1 is SGHTA and CDR2 is FQGNSA. In nucleotides, the CDR3 is TGTGCCAGCGGGTTTCGGAAGTACGAGCAGTACTTC. Translated, it gives CASGFRKYEQYF. The whole variable domain, filled in from reference TRBV7-2 and TRBJ2-7, reads GAGVSQSPSNKVTEKGKDVELRCDPISGHTALYWYRQSLGQGLEFLIYFQGNSAPDKSGLPSDRFSAERTGGSVSTLTIQRTQQEDSAVYLCASGFRKYEQYFGPGTRLTVT.

V gene TRBV7-3 combines with J gene TRBJ2-1; D gene unclear. The germline gives CDR1 SGHTA, CDR2 FQGTGA. Trimming left V 2 bases short and J 0 bases short, with 8 bases between. CDR3 size: 15 residues. The CDR3 region is CASSLDPSSYNEQFF. The CDR3 nucleotides are TGTGCCAGCAGCTTAGACCCGAGCTCCTACAATGAGCAGTTCTTC. The variable domain in full, completed from reference TRBV7-3 and TRBJ2-1, reads GAGVSQTPSNKVTEKGKYVELRCDPISGHTALYWYRQSLGQGPEFLIYFQGTGAADDSGLPNDRFFAVRPEGSVSTLKIQRTERGDSAVYLCASSLDPSSYNEQFFGPGTRLTVL.

This clonotype has only a few counts. The chain links TRBV5-6 to TRBJ1-2; TRBD1 aligns across 7 bases. The germline CDR1 and CDR2 sequences are SGHDT and YYEEEE. V dropped 4 bases and J dropped 7; count of bases not matched to a gene: 10. The CDR3 sequence is 14 residues long. In DNA form, the CDR3 reads TGTGCCAGCAGCCTACCGACAGGGCTTAGTGGCTACACCTTC. This gives the protein CASSLPTGLSGYTF. Full variable domain (remainder filled in from reference TRBV5-6 and TRBJ1-2): DAGVTQSPTHLIKTRGQQVTLRCSPKSGHDTVSWYQQALGQGPQFIFQYYEEEERQRGNFPDRFSGHQFPNYSSELNVNALLLGDSALYLCASSLPTGLSGYTFGSGTRLTVV.

This clonotype was recorded at least ten times. The genes are TRBV7-9 and TRBJ2-1, with 8 bases identical to TRBD2. CDR3 length equals 17 residues. Germline trimming cut 2 bases from V and 5 bases from J; bases unmatched to any gene: 11. CDR1 is SEHNR and CDR2 is FQNEAQ in the germline V gene (reference sequence). CDR3 loop: CASSLILAGGTHNEQFF. The DNA for the CDR3 is TGTGCCAGCAGCTTAATTTTGGCGGGAGGTACCCACAATGAGCAGTTCTTC. The full variable domain, completed using reference TRBV7-9 and TRBJ2-1, is DTGVSQNPRHKITKRGQNVTFRCDPISEHNRLYWYRQTLGQGPEFLTYFQNEAQLEKSRLLSDRFSAERPKGSFSTLEIQRTEQGDSAMYLCASSLILAGGTHNEQFFGPGTRLTVL.

This clonotype was recorded many times. This chain joins TRBV28 and TRBJ1-1; D uncertain. V was trimmed by 10 bases and J by 5 bases, leaving 17 bases between them. In germline, CDR1 is MDHEN, CDR2 SYDVKM. The CDR3 runs to 13 residues. CDR3 nucleotide sequence: TGTGCCACCCACAATCCATGGAGGACTGAAGCTTTCTTT. Protein sequence: CATHNPWRTEAFF.

This clonotype was observed many times. The V and J genes are TRBV27 and TRBJ2-3; D gene uncertain. The germline V gene has CDR1 MNHEY and CDR2 SMNVEV (reference sequence). V was shortened by 3 bases and J by 0 bases, with 4 bases between the two germline ends. The CDR3 is 13 amino acids. CDR3 sequence (DNA): TGTGCCAGCAGTTTTTCTAGCACAGATACGCAGTATTTT. It yields the protein CASSFSSTDTQYF.

This clonotype was counted only a few times. The gene calls are TRBV20-1 and TRBJ1-1, with D maybe TRBD1 (6 bases). V lost 3 bases to trimming and J lost 0 bases, with 11 bases between them. Germline-derived CDR1 and CDR2 are DFQATT and SNEGSKA (reference sequence). The CDR3 runs to 14 residues. The chain's CDR3 is CSARTGFMNTEAFF. CDR3 sequence (DNA): TGCAGTGCTAGGACAGGTTTCATGAACACTGAAGCTTTCTTT.

The V call is TRBV6-5, the J call TRBJ1-1; 8 bases fit TRBD1. V was pared by 2 bases and J by 10 bases, with 12 bases of the junction left unmatched. The germline V gene has CDR1 MNHEY and CDR2 SVGAGI. The length of the CDR3 is 15 residues. This CDR3 is CASSYRTGKDLGAFF. DNA for the CDR3: TGTGCCAGCAGTTACCGGACAGGGAAAGATTTGGGAGCTTTCTTT.

In regard to this clonotype: With a much larger clone just one base away, this may be a read error. This chain connects TRBV5-1 to TRBJ2-1; the D gene is possibly TRBD1 (6 bases). The CDR3 sequence is 15 residues long. The germline gives CDR1 SGHRS, CDR2 YFSETQ. The CDR3 spells CASSFPRGSYNEKFF. The CDR3 bases are TGCGCCAGCAGCTTCCCCAGGGGCTCCTACAATGAGAAGTTCTTC.

This clonotype was detected ten times or more. The chain employs TRBV6-2 or TRBV6-3 and TRBJ2-1; no clear D. V gave up 5 bases and J gave up 5 bases, with 13 bases separating them. Germline V gives CDR1 MNHEY, CDR2 SVGEGT. The CDR3 loop spans 14 amino acids. CDR3 sequence: CASSTQDGNNEQFF. CDR3 coding DNA: TGTGCCAGCAGTACACAAGACGGTAACAATGAGCAGTTCTTC.

V is TRBV2 and J is TRBJ1-2; D is unresolved. Trimming shortened V by 6 bases and J by 2 bases, and 7 bases separated the two germline ends. CDR1 SNHLY and CDR2 FYNNEI come from the germline V gene. This CDR3 is built from 12 residues. The CDR3 loop is CASSGLNYGYTF. CDR3 sequence (DNA): TGTGCCAGCAGCGGGCTGAACTATGGCTACACCTTC.

The chain combines TRBV4-2 with TRBJ1-2; D gene uncertain. The CDR3 length is 14 residues. CDR1 is LGHNA, CDR2 YNFKEQ, per germline. Trimming removed 0 bases from V and 8 bases from J, with 13 bases in between. Here the CDR3 reads CASSQDRGSWGYTF. For the CDR3, the DNA is TGTGCCAGCAGCCAAGATCGTGGCAGTTGGGGCTACACCTTC.

This clonotype showed up just a few times. This sequence joins TRBV2 and TRBJ2-4; 8 nucleotides agree with TRBD1. CDR3 length: 15 residues. J gave up 5 bases and V 5 bases, and 8 bases lay outside the gene matches. Per germline, CDR1 SNHLY and CDR2 FYNNEI. The CDR3 is CASSPGQASENIQYF. The CDR3 nucleotides are TGTGCCAGCAGTCCGGGACAGGCATCCGAAAACATTCAGTACTTC. Using reference TRBV2 and TRBJ2-4 for the parts outside the CDR3, the full variable domain is EPEVTQTPSHQVTQMGQEVILRCVPISNHLYFYWYRQILGQKVEFLVSFYNNEISEKSEIFDDQFSVERPDGSNFTLKIRSTKLEDSAMYFCASSPGQASENIQYFGAGTRLSVL.

This rearrangement joins TRBV12-3 or TRBV12-4 to TRBJ2-5, with 8 bases that match TRBD1. CDR3 length: 14 residues. V gave up 4 bases and J gave up 7 bases; unmatched junction bases: 8. CDR3 DNA: TGTGCCAGCAGTTGGGGACAGGTTGATGGGACCCAGTACTTC. Its protein product is CASSWGQVDGTQYF.

This chain uses TRBV19 with TRBJ1-5; D call uncertain. Germline V gives CDR1 LNHDA, CDR2 SQIVND (reference sequence). V was pared by 5 bases and J by 2 bases, with 7 bases between. This CDR3 has 13 amino acids. The CDR3 DNA is TGTGCCAGTAGTTTGTCAGGCAATCAGCCCCAGCATTTT. Its protein is CASSLSGNQPQHF.